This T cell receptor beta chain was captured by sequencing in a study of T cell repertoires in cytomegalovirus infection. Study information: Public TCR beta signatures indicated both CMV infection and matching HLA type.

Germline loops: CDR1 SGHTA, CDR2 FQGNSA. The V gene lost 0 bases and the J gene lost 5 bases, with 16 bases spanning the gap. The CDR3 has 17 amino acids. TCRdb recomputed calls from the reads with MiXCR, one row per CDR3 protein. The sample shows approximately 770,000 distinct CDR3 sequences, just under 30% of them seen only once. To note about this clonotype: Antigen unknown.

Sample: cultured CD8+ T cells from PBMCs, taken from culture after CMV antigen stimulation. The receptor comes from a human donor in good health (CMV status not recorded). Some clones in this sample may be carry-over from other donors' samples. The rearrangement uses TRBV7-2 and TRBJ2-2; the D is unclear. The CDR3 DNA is TGTGCCAGCAGCTTAGCGCGTGGGTGGCTGGGTACCGGGGAGCTGTTTTTT. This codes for CASSLARGWLGTGELFF. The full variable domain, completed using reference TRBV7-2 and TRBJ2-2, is GAGVSQSPSNKVTEKGKDVELRCDPISGHTALYWYRQSLGQGLEFLIYFQGNSAPDKSGLPSDRFSAERTGGSVSTLTIQRTQQEDSAVYLCASSLARGWLGTGELFFGEGSRLTVL.